A single sample is the source of the 24 T cell receptor beta chains below, sequenced in a study of shared clonotypes between healthy human individuals. Clones were read by immunoSEQ multiplex PCR, and TCRdb kept only the in-frame ones, dropping some. Among about 2 million clones, about 95% were seen once, and the ten largest hold 0.95% to 1.5%. CD8 cells classed as naive were CD45RO-negative and positively selected for CCR7, excluding terminally differentiated effector memory CD45RA+ cells. Sequencing was carried out using naive CD8+ T cells sorted from blood. Receptors originate from a man in his late teens or twenties in good health.

The genes are TRBV5-5 and TRBJ2-1; D possibly corresponds to TRBD2 (6 bases). This CDR3 has 16 residues. CDR1 SGHKS and CDR2 YYEKEE come from the germline V gene (reference sequence). With 5 bases removed from V and 3 bases from J, the gap between germline ends came to 18 bases. Here the CDR3 DNA reads TGTGCCAGCAGACGGGACTTGATAAGTATCTACAATGAGCAGTTCTTC. The encoded protein is CASRRDLISIYNEQFF.

The J gene is TRBJ2-3, the V gene TRBV6-5; possibly TRBD2 for D (6 bases). The CDR3 runs to 14 residues. Trimming pared 7 bases from V and 6 bases from J, leaving 17 bases between. Per germline, CDR1 MNHEY and CDR2 SVGAGI. The CDR3 is CASNKAGPADTQYF. The CDR3 DNA follows: TGTGCCAGCAATAAAGCGGGTCCCGCGGATACGCAGTATTTT.

V gene TRBV4-1 combines with J gene TRBJ2-1; D is possibly TRBD2 (5 bases). Germline V gives CDR1 MGHRA, CDR2 YSYEKL. V lost 4 bases, J lost 0 bases, and 7 bases lay in between. The CDR3 is made up of 14 amino acids. CDR3 sequence (DNA): TGCGCCAGCAGCCGGGAGCGCTCCTACAATGAGCAGTTCTTC. Protein: CASSRERSYNEQFF.

This clone was detected once. The same CDR3 is also encoded by other DNA sequences in this sample. This sequence joins TRBV27 and TRBJ2-7; 9 nucleotides match TRBD1. The CDR3 totals 15 residues. The trim removed 4 bases at V and 4 bases at J, leaving 8 bases unmatched. Germline V lookup: CDR1 MNHEY, CDR2 SMNVEV (reference sequence). CDR3 amino acids: CASSSTGTGSYEQYF. The CDR3, as DNA: TGTGCCAGCAGTTCCACCGGGACAGGGAGTTACGAGCAGTACTTC.

The chain couples TRBV4-2 to TRBJ2-7; D is undetermined. This CDR3 has 13 residues. Trimming cost V 1 base and J 4 bases, with 8 bases left between them. Germline V lookup: CDR1 LGHNA, CDR2 YNFKEQ. The CDR3 nucleotides are TGTGCCAGCAGCCAAGGTCTTTTTTACGAGCAGTACTTC. Its protein is CASSQGLFYEQYF.

The rearrangement joins TRBV7-9 to TRBJ2-1; D might be TRBD2 (5 bases). V lost 5 bases, J lost 6 bases, and 11 bases lay in between. The CDR3 loop spans 13 amino acids. Germline assignment: CDR1 SEHNR and CDR2 FQNEAQ (reference sequence). This CDR3 is CASSPASFNEQFF. The CDR3 DNA follows: TGTGCCAGCAGCCCGGCTAGCTTCAATGAGCAGTTCTTC. The full variable domain, with the rest looked up from reference TRBV7-9 and TRBJ2-1, is DTGVSQNPRHKITKRGQNVTFRCDPISEHNRLYWYRQTLGQGPEFLTYFQNEAQLEKSRLLSDRFSAERPKGSFSTLEIQRTEQGDSAMYLCASSPASFNEQFFGPGTRLTVL.

The chain recombines TRBV9 with TRBJ2-2; D not resolved. The V gene's germline CDR1 is SGDLS and CDR2 YYNGEE. The CDR3 has 12 amino acids. V lost 4 bases, J lost 8 bases, and 9 bases lay in between. In DNA, the CDR3 is TGTGCCAGCAGCCCGAACTTTGGGGAGCTGTTTTTT. Protein product: CASSPNFGELFF.

The chain employs TRBV5-6 and TRBJ2-5; TRBD2 matches at 7 bases. CDR3 length: 16 amino acids. CDR1 and CDR2 from the germline V gene are SGHDT and YYEEEE. V was pared by 6 bases and J by 1 base, with 12 bases of the junction left unmatched. CDR3 sequence: CASIPLGAGSQETQYF. Here the CDR3 DNA reads TGTGCCAGCATTCCCCTCGGAGCGGGGAGCCAAGAGACCCAGTACTTC.

The chain joins TRBV7-9 to TRBJ2-2; D is ambiguous. CDR1 is SEHNR and CDR2 is FQNEAQ in the germline V gene (reference sequence). This CDR3 contains 16 residues. Trimming left V 1 base short and J 0 bases short, with 9 bases between. The chain's CDR3 is CASSLGAYANTGELFF. The CDR3 DNA is TGTGCCAGCAGCTTAGGCGCGTACGCGAACACCGGGGAGCTGTTTTTT.

The CDR3 sequence is CASSDRDPTYEQYF. The CDR3 DNA reads as TGCGCCAGCAGCGACCGGGACCCGACCTACGAGCAGTACTTC. The chain employs TRBV10-1 and TRBJ2-7, with D possibly called TRBD1 or TRBD2 (5 bases each). Trimming left V 6 bases short and J 2 bases short, with 14 bases between. CDR1 and CDR2 from the germline V gene are WNHNN and SYGVQD (reference sequence). The CDR3 is 14 amino acids.

The rearrangement links TRBV1 to TRBJ1-6. TRBV1 is recorded as a pseudogene. The CDR3 totals 15 residues. CDR3 DNA: TGCACCAGCAGCCATTTGCCCAGAGGCAATTCACCCCTCCACTTT. As protein: CTSSHLPRGNSPLHF.

The chain couples TRBV7-9 to TRBJ2-7; D is unresolved. Germline lookup yields CDR1 SEHNR and CDR2 FQNEAQ (reference sequence). The V and J ends lost 3 bases and 6 bases respectively, with 12 bases between them. This CDR3 region has 13 residues. CDR3 sequence (DNA): TGTGCCAGCAGCTTTACGACGGACCCCGAGCAGTACTTC. It yields the protein CASSFTTDPEQYF.

The rearrangement links TRBV19 to TRBJ1-2, with a possible D match to TRBD1 (6 bases). The germline V gene has CDR1 LNHDA and CDR2 SQIVND (reference sequence). The V end lost 6 bases, the J end lost 5 bases, and 13 bases lay between the germline ends. The CDR3 consists of 13 residues. The DNA of the CDR3 is TGTGCCAGTAGACAACAGGGAGGTTATGGCTACACCTTC. It codes for CASRQQGGYGYTF.

The chain carries TRBV5-1 and TRBJ1-3; 7 nucleotides align to TRBD1. Germline V lookup: CDR1 SGHRS, CDR2 YFSETQ. Trimming cost V 5 bases and J 3 bases; bases outside gene matches: 8. The CDR3 covers 15 residues. CDR3 nucleotide sequence: TGCGCCAGCAGTTCAACAGGGGTAGATGGAAACACCATATATTTT. Encoded protein: CASSSTGVDGNTIYF.

The chain has TRBV6-6 and TRBJ2-2; D is ambiguous. In germline, CDR1 is MNHNY, CDR2 SVGAGI (reference sequence). V was pared by 2 bases and J by 4 bases, with 11 bases between. This CDR3 is 15 amino acids long. The CDR3 sequence: CASSYIAGSTGELFF. The CDR3 DNA sequence: TGTGCCAGCAGTTACATCGCAGGTAGCACCGGGGAGCTGTTTTTT.

The chain links TRBV5-1 to TRBJ1-4; TRBD1 agrees at 10 bases. Germline V CDR1 and CDR2: SGHRS, YFSETQ. V shed 2 bases, J shed 7 bases, and the junction held 5 bases outside the gene matches. This CDR3 comprises 15 residues. CDR3 region: CASSLGTGEVEKLFF. As DNA, the CDR3 is TGCGCCAGCAGCTTAGGGACAGGGGAGGTTGAAAAACTGTTTTTT.

This chain links TRBV5-6 with TRBJ1-1, with D unresolved. CDR1 and CDR2 (germline): SGHDT, YYEEEE. This CDR3 has 15 residues. V was trimmed by 2 bases and J by 1 base, leaving 12 bases between them. CDR3 DNA sequence: TGTGCCAGCAGCTTAGGCAGCCGGGCGAACACTGAAGCTTTCTTT. This gives the protein CASSLGSRANTEAFF.

This chain links TRBV21-1 with TRBJ2-5; the D call in the table, TRBD2, was not verified against the DNA. TRBV21-1 represents a pseudogene. The CDR3 has 16 amino acids. The CDR3 nucleotides are TGTGCCAGCAGCAAGGCTAGCGGGCCCGGGGGAGAGACCCAGTACTTC. Amino acids: CASSKASGPGGETQYF.

This chain links TRBV6-1 with TRBJ2-7; no clear D. The length of the CDR3 is 14 residues. Trimming removed 8 bases from V and 6 bases from J, with 20 bases in between. Germline V gives CDR1 MNHNS, CDR2 SASEGT. CDR3 amino acids: CASEVRQYSREQYF. The DNA of the CDR3 is TGTGCCAGCGAGGTGAGGCAGTATAGTCGCGAGCAGTACTTC.

This clone has a single count. The V and J genes are TRBV7-9 and TRBJ2-1, with TRBD2 matching 8 bases. J lost 6 bases, V lost 2 bases, and 12 bases had no gene match. CDR1 SEHNR and CDR2 FQNEAQ come from the germline V gene (reference sequence). This CDR3 spans 17 amino acids. This CDR3 reads CASSLLAAGVIPNEQFF. The CDR3 coding sequence is TGTGCCAGCAGCTTATTGGCAGCGGGAGTGATCCCCAATGAGCAGTTCTTC.

The chain joins TRBV7-3 to TRBJ2-1; D may correspond to TRBD1 or TRBD2 (6 bases each). The CDR3 has 15 residues. Trimming removed 5 bases from V and 6 bases from J, with 17 bases in between. CDR1 and CDR2 from the germline V gene are SGHTA and FQGTGA. CDR3 coding DNA: TGTGCCAGCAGCCCAGGACGGGGGCGTATCAATGAGCAGTTCTTC. Translating gives CASSPGRGRINEQFF. The full variable domain, with the rest looked up from reference TRBV7-3 and TRBJ2-1, is GAGVSQTPSNKVTEKGKYVELRCDPISGHTALYWYRQSLGQGPEFLIYFQGTGAADDSGLPNDRFFAVRPEGSVSTLKIQRTERGDSAVYLCASSPGRGRINEQFFGPGTRLTVL.

The chain carries TRBV28 and TRBJ1-2, with D unresolved. The CDR3 contains 12 residues. V lost 5 bases and J lost 6, with 10 bases in between. The germline V gene has CDR1 MDHEN and CDR2 SYDVKM. The CDR3 loop is CASSPGDHGYTF. CDR3 in DNA: TGTGCCAGCAGTCCTGGGGATCATGGCTACACCTTC.

The chain is built from TRBV7-9 and TRBJ1-2, with 11 bases identical to TRBD1. Germline V gene sequence: CDR1 SEHNR, CDR2 FQNEAQ (reference sequence). The J segment lost 8 bases and the V segment lost 5 bases, leaving 7 bases of the junction unmatched. This CDR3 comprises 14 residues. DNA of the CDR3: TGTGCCAGCAGCCCAGGACAGGGGGCTAAGGGCTACACCTTC. Translating it yields CASSPGQGAKGYTF. The full variable domain, with the rest looked up from reference TRBV7-9 and TRBJ1-2, is DTGVSQNPRHKITKRGQNVTFRCDPISEHNRLYWYRQTLGQGPEFLTYFQNEAQLEKSRLLSDRFSAERPKGSFSTLEIQRTEQGDSAMYLCASSPGQGAKGYTFGSGTRLTVV.

The chain links TRBV9 to TRBJ2-3; 9 nucleotides line up with TRBD2. There are 15 residues in the CDR3. CDR1 is SGDLS, CDR2 YYNGEE, per germline. V shed 0 bases, J shed 3 bases, and the junction held 2 bases outside the gene matches. The CDR3 DNA sequence: TGTGCCAGCAGCGTAGGAAGCGGGAGGACAGATACGCAGTATTTT. Its translation: CASSVGSGRTDTQYF.